The sequence of this TCR beta chain was determined in a study of a mutant IDH1 vaccine in newly diagnosed glioma. About the research overall: Each patient was administered eight vaccinations, scheduled in weeks 1, 3, 5, 7, 11, 15, 19 and 23. The study started vaccination 4-6 weeks after radiotherapy alone, or with temozolomide cycles. Study-wide findings and caveats: Among top peripheral T cell clonotypes, changes seemed unrelated to pseudoprogression.

Described time point: week 5, during vaccination. It was 300 ug of mutant IDH1 20-mer peptide that made up each vaccine dose, given with topical imiquimod. Donor tumors were new WHO grade 3 or 4 IDH1-mutant, ATRX-lost astrocytomas. CDR3 length: 16 amino acids. The germline CDR1 and CDR2 sequences are SGHTA and FQGNSA. V lost 5 bases and J lost 6; bases outside the gene matches: 10. Data came from immunoSEQ multiplex PCR; TCRdb stores just in-frame clones and leaves some out. This sample has about 33,000 clones, with about 79% found just once. Comment on this clone: The antigen remains unidentified.

This chain uses TRBV7-2 with TRBJ2-1; 10 nucleotides align to TRBD2. The receptor was derived from a man aged 30 to 39 with glioma. The sequencing here drew on PBMCs, taken from a glioma patient whose treatment included an IDH1 peptide vaccine. CDR3 loop: CASSTTGLAELNEQFF. DNA of the CDR3: TGTGCCAGCAGCACCACCGGACTAGCGGAACTCAATGAGCAGTTCTTC.